The rows below give T cell receptor beta chains drawn from one sample of a study of radiotherapy plus CTLA-4 blockade in lung cancer. Some clones are missing from TCRdb's copy, which holds only in-frame ones; the method was immunoSEQ multiplex PCR. This sample has approximately 33,000 clones; approximately 82% occur once, and the top ten carry roughly 8%. Sample: peripheral blood, taken from a patient treated with radiotherapy plus ipilimumab. The receptors were sampled from a human donor with non-small cell lung cancer who had stable disease on radiotherapy plus ipilimumab. Each CDR3 is given without its conserved first and last residue. The order of the fields is J gene, V gene, CDR3 protein.

j_gene: TRBJ1-2; v_gene: TRBV28; CDR3aa: ASSSLTKDRTYGYT
j_gene: TRBJ2-2; v_gene: TRBV7-2; CDR3aa: ASSLAFGRNTGELF
j_gene: TRBJ2-1; v_gene: TRBV9; CDR3aa: ASSVSGSSYNEQF
j_gene: TRBJ1-6; v_gene: TRBV7-9; CDR3aa: ASSPRTGLSPLH
j_gene: TRBJ2-7; v_gene: TRBV19; CDR3aa: ASSKTSYEQY
j_gene: TRBJ2-3; v_gene: TRBV28; CDR3aa: ASTSTDTQY
j_gene: TRBJ2-1; v_gene: TRBV27; CDR3aa: ASSKVSLAGGNNEQF
j_gene: TRBJ1-2; v_gene: TRBV5-6; CDR3aa: ASSSTKTAGHGYT
j_gene: TRBJ2-2; v_gene: TRBV30; CDR3aa: AWRRTGRGRNTGELF
j_gene: TRBJ2-2; v_gene: TRBV7-3; CDR3aa: ASSLKSPSGGPNTGELF
j_gene: TRBJ2-1; v_gene: TRBV27; CDR3aa: ASSLLGRKNEQF
j_gene: TRBJ2-7; v_gene: TRBV29-1; CDR3aa: SPRRRTANYEQY
j_gene: TRBJ2-1; v_gene: TRBV15; CDR3aa: ATSRDLGTISYNEQF
j_gene: TRBJ1-3; v_gene: TRBV25-1; CDR3aa: ASSEGQGLRGNTIY
j_gene: TRBJ2-1; v_gene: TRBV10-3; CDR3aa: AISVSGQYGYEQF
j_gene: TRBJ1-6; v_gene: TRBV11-2; CDR3aa: ASSFDRGLDNSPLH
j_gene: TRBJ1-4; v_gene: TRBV2; CDR3aa: ASTYAGNEKLF
j_gene: TRBJ1-2; v_gene: TRBV5-6; CDR3aa: ASSPGQGTYGYT
j_gene: TRBJ1-1; v_gene: TRBV5-1; CDR3aa: ASSFQGASTEAF
j_gene: TRBJ1-2; v_gene: TRBV11-2; CDR3aa: ASSSPGGVGQGYGYT
j_gene: TRBJ1-5; v_gene: TRBV4-1; CDR3aa: ASSQMTGVTNQPQH
j_gene: TRBJ1-4; v_gene: TRBV6-5; CDR3aa: ASSYLDPDEKLF
j_gene: TRBJ1-4; v_gene: TRBV5-1; CDR3aa: ASSLAGYRNTEKLF
j_gene: TRBJ2-1; v_gene: TRBV5-4; CDR3aa: ASSLGTSHEQF
j_gene: TRBJ1-1; v_gene: TRBV5-4; CDR3aa: ASSLDRGSRTEAF
j_gene: TRBJ1-2; v_gene: TRBV7-2; CDR3aa: ASSLVEGNGYT
j_gene: TRBJ1-6; v_gene: TRBV19; CDR3aa: ASSIRTGLLQASPLH
j_gene: TRBJ2-1; v_gene: TRBV14; CDR3aa: ASSQGGSSGGARGEQF
j_gene: TRBJ2-2; v_gene: TRBV6-1; CDR3aa: ASSALLGELF
j_gene: TRBJ1-2; v_gene: TRBV5-8; CDR3aa: ASSLTGLGGYT
j_gene: TRBJ1-1; v_gene: TRBV5-1; CDR3aa: ASSSGQVLNTEAF